Presented here are 11 T cell receptor beta chains from one specimen sequenced in a study of cytomegalovirus exposure and HLA in healthy donors. The data were produced by immunoSEQ multiplex PCR, yet TCRdb's version contains in-frame clones alone and is incomplete. The sample consists of more than 300,000 clones, roughly 85% of them appearing once. Material for sequencing was PBMCs. Receptor source: a woman under 30 in good health and CMV-seronegative.

This chain links TRBV27 with TRBJ2-3; D is perhaps TRBD2 (6 bases). The CDR3 loop spans 15 amino acids. Per the germline V gene, CDR1 is MNHEY and CDR2 is SMNVEV (reference sequence). Trimming left V 4 bases short and J 8 bases short, with 19 bases between. The CDR3 bases are TGTGCCAGCAGTTCCGGGACTGGGACTTGGGCTACGCAGTATTTT. Translation: CASSSGTGTWATQYF.

The DNA for the CDR3 is TGTGCCAGCAGTTATGGGAGGGACCCTTCTCAGCCCCAGCATTTT. The encoded protein is CASSYGRDPSQPQHF. This chain uses TRBV6-5 with TRBJ1-5; possibly TRBD1 for D (5 bases). V shed 3 bases and J shed 6 bases, with 15 bases lying between them. The germline V gene has CDR1 MNHEY and CDR2 SVGAGI. This CDR3 spans 15 amino acids.

The V call is TRBV2, the J call TRBJ1-5, with 7 bases that match TRBD1. Germline CDR1 reads SNHLY; CDR2 reads FYNNEI. V shed 8 bases and J 6 bases; nucleotides not matched to a gene: 7. The CDR3 totals 13 residues. As DNA, the CDR3 is TGTGCCAGCCGCGAGGGACAGCCTCAGCCCCAGCATTTT. Protein sequence: CASREGQPQPQHF.

This rearrangement joins TRBV11-2 to TRBJ1-2, with TRBD1 as a possible D gene (6 bases). This CDR3 is 14 amino acids long. Looked up from germline, CDR1 is SGHAT and CDR2 is FQNNGV. Trimming shortened V by 3 bases and J by 8 bases, and 16 bases separated the two germline ends. The CDR3 protein is CASSLAYTGYGYTF. CDR3 sequence (DNA): TGTGCCAGCAGCTTGGCTTACACAGGGTACGGCTACACCTTC. Filled out from reference TRBV11-2 and TRBJ1-2, the complete variable domain reads EAGVAQSPRYKIIEKRQSVAFWCNPISGHATLYWYQQILGQGPKLLIQFQNNGVVDDSQLPKDRFSAERLKGVDSTLKIQPAKLEDSAVYLCASSLAYTGYGYTFGSGTRLTVV.

The chain is built from TRBV15 and TRBJ2-3; TRBD2 matches at 9 bases. CDR1 is LNHNV, CDR2 YYDKDF, per germline (reference sequence). This CDR3 spans 16 amino acids. Trimming took 0 bases from V and 5 from J; bases not matched to a gene: 6. CDR3 loop: CATSREGGRAEDTQYF. CDR3 bases: TGTGCCACCAGCAGAGAGGGCGGGAGGGCCGAAGATACGCAGTATTTT.

The sample holds one count of this clone. This chain links TRBV29-1 with TRBJ2-6; TRBD1 matches at 7 bases. The CDR3 loop spans 13 amino acids. Looked up from germline, CDR1 is SQVTM and CDR2 is ANQGSEA. Trimming cost V 7 bases and J 4 bases; bases outside gene matches: 4. CDR3 residues: CSAGTAGANVLTF. The CDR3 bases are TGCAGCGCCGGGACAGCCGGGGCCAACGTCCTGACTTTC.

The chain carries TRBV9 and TRBJ2-3; 12 bases align to TRBD2. This CDR3 spans 17 amino acids. CDR1 is SGDLS and CDR2 is YYNGEE in the germline V gene. Germline trimming cut 0 bases from V and 5 bases from J; bases unmatched to any gene: 7. CDR3 in DNA: TGTGCCAGCAGCGTAGACCTAGCGGGAGGGGTGGAAGATACGCAGTATTTT. As protein: CASSVDLAGGVEDTQYF.

In DNA form, the CDR3 reads TGTGCCAGCAGGGGGACACCGGAACGGGGAAACACCATATATTTT. Amino acids: CASRGTPERGNTIYF. The chain links TRBV6-5 to TRBJ1-3; D possibly corresponds to TRBD1 (6 bases). Trimming left V 6 bases short and J 4 bases short, with 16 bases between. This CDR3 is built from 15 residues. CDR1 MNHEY and CDR2 SVGAGI come from the germline V gene.

This clone was seen more than once but under ten times. The CDR3 DNA follows: TGTGCCAGCAGCTTGGGCTCTTGGAGCGAAAAACTGTTTTTT. Protein product: CASSLGSWSEKLFF. This chain links TRBV5-4 with TRBJ1-4, with D hard to call. Germline CDR1 is SGHNT and CDR2 is YYREEE (reference sequence). The CDR3 spans 14 residues. V gave up 0 bases and J gave up 8 bases, with 11 bases separating them.

This clone was recorded once. V usage is TRBV14 and J usage is TRBJ1-1; D perhaps matches TRBD1 (5 bases). The CDR3 consists of 14 residues. Deletions cut 0 bases from V and 7 bases from J, with 12 bases between. The germline V gene encodes CDR1 SGHDN and CDR2 FVKESK. The CDR3 nucleotides are TGTGCCAGCAGCCAAGATTGGGGGGACCTTGAAGCTTTCTTT. This encodes CASSQDWGDLEAFF.

The rearrangement joins TRBV5-3 to TRBJ2-7; tentatively, D is TRBD2 (6 bases). TRBV5-3 is an open reading frame, and its role is uncertain. This CDR3 spans 14 amino acids. V was trimmed by 0 bases and J by 5 bases, leaving 12 bases between them. The CDR3 nucleotides are TGTGCCAGAAGCTTGGGTCTAGCGTTCGACGAGCAGTACTTC. This encodes CARSLGLAFDEQYF.